The rows below give T cell receptor beta chains drawn from one sample of a study of CD8 T cells in ankylosing spondylitis. Via MiXCR, TCRdb re-called the 5' RACE reads, giving one row per CDR3 protein. The sample shows more than 400,000 distinct CDR3 sequences, approximately 5% of them seen only once. The sequencing input was blood, either unsorted or a sorted T cell fraction (not recorded which). These receptor sequences come from a male donor with ankylosing spondylitis. Both conserved end residues are part of each CDR3. A D gene is named only where the DNA matches it firmly. A clone size is listed for some rows: how often the clone was seen (once, few, many), or a class if it is expanded.

v_call	d_call	cdr3_length	j_call	clone_size	cdr3_aa	cdr3_nt
TRBV5-5	-	15	TRBJ1-5	many	CASSLAGNYNQPQHF	TGTGCCAGCAGCTTGGCCGGAAACTACAATCAGCCCCAGCATTTT
TRBV7-2	-	16	TRBJ1-2	many	CASSLVEVRAKNRYTF	TGTGCCAGCAGCTTAGTAGAAGTCAGGGCGAAAAACCGCTACACCTTC
TRBV20-1	-	13	TRBJ1-2	many	CSAPRDNLYGYTF	TGCAGTGCTCCCCGGGACAACCTATATGGCTACACCTTC
TRBV5-1	-	14	TRBJ1-1	many	CASSPTNINTEAFF	TGCGCCAGCAGCCCCACTAATATCAACACTGAAGCTTTCTTT
TRBV29-1	-	15	TRBJ2-5	many	CSVGNWYGLGETQYF	TGCAGCGTTGGTAACTGGTATGGGTTGGGAGAGACCCAGTACTTC
TRBV29-1	-	12	TRBJ2-5	many	CSVVAPQETQYF	TGCAGCGTTGTGGCGCCCCAAGAGACCCAGTACTTC
TRBV24-1	TRBD2	13	TRBJ2-3	many	CATSLAGEDTQYF	TGTGCCACCTCACTAGCGGGAGAGGATACGCAGTATTTT
TRBV11-2	TRBD2	14	TRBJ2-1	many	CASLGGGQNNEQFF	TGTGCCAGTCTGGGCGGGGGGCAAAACAATGAGCAGTTCTTC
TRBV5-1	TRBD1	16	TRBJ2-2	many	CASSLRQGWDTGELFF	TGCGCCAGCAGCTTGAGACAGGGATGGGACACCGGGGAGCTGTTTTTT
TRBV19	TRBD1	15	TRBJ2-5	-	CASSYHRGPQETQYF	TGTGCCAGTAGTTACCACAGGGGCCCGCAAGAGACCCAGTACTTC
TRBV29-1	-	17	TRBJ2-5	many	CSVELGWVGPNQETQYF	TGCAGCGTTGAATTAGGTTGGGTGGGCCCCAACCAAGAGACCCAGTACTTC
TRBV20-1	TRBD1	13	TRBJ1-1	many	CSPGDRPNTEAFF	TGCAGTCCTGGGGACAGACCAAACACTGAAGCTTTCTTT
TRBV15	-	14	TRBJ2-7	many	CATSSPYRDTEQYF	TGTGCCACCAGCAGTCCTTACAGGGATACCGAGCAGTACTTC
TRBV5-1	TRBD1	17	TRBJ2-1	many	CASSSGRAGQGPVEQFF	TGCGCCAGCAGCTCTGGGAGAGCGGGACAGGGGCCCGTTGAGCAGTTCTTC
TRBV20-1	-	14	TRBJ2-5	many	CSASRTAGQETQYF	TGCAGTGCTAGCCGGACAGCCGGTCAAGAGACCCAGTACTTC
TRBV4-1	-	17	TRBJ2-3	many	CASSQGGPERTTDTQYF	TGCGCCAGCAGCCAAGGGGGACCGGAACGGACCACAGATACGCAGTATTTT
TRBV6-5	TRBD2	14	TRBJ2-7	few	CASSYTGLAYEQYF	TGTGCCAGCAGTTACACGGGACTAGCCTACGAGCAGTACTTC